This T cell receptor beta chain was identified during a study of shared clonotypes between healthy human individuals. Study information: A couple of women and a few men aged 18 to 49 served as donors.

The CDR3 totals 15 residues. The V end was cut by 9 bases, the J end by 4 bases, with 21 bases between. CDR1 and CDR2 (germline): SNHLY, FYNNEI. CD4+ cells yielded CD45RA+ naive and CD45RA-negative memory subsets. Sequencing used immunoSEQ multiplex PCR; TCRdb keeps in-frame clones, though not all of them. In the table there are about 1 million clones, under 80% of which are singletons. Material for sequencing was memory CD4+ T cells sorted from blood. Subset reported: CD45RA-negative fraction. This clonotype was sampled from a man between 18 and 35 years old in good health. The V gene is TRBV2, the J gene TRBJ1-2; D is unresolved. The chain's CDR3 is CASRLDGAWRYGYTF. In nucleotides, the CDR3 is TGTGCCAGTAGACTGGACGGTGCTTGGCGCTATGGCTACACCTTC.